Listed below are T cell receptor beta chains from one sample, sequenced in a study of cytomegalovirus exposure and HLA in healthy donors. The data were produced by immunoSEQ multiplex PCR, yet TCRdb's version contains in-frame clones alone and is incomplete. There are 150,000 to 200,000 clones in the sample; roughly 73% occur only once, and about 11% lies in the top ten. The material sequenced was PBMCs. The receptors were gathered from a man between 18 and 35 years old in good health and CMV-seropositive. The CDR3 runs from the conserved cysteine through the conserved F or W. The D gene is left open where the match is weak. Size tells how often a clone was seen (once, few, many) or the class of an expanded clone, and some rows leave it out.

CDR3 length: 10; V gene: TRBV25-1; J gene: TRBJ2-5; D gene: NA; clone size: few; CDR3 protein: CASREETQYF; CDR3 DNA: TGTGCCAGCCGAGAAGAGACCCAGTACTTC
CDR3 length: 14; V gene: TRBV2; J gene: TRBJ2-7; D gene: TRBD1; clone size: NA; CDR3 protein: CASRPLTGRYEQYF; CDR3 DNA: TGTGCCAGCAGACCTCTGACAGGGAGATACGAGCAGTACTTC
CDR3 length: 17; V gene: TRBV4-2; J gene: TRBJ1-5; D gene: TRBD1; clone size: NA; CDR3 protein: CASSLSGTDKLNQPQHF; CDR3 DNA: TGTGCCAGCAGCCTCTCAGGGACAGACAAACTCAATCAGCCCCAGCATTTT
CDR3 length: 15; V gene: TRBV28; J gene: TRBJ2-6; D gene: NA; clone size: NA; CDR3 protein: CASSSTDSGANVLTF; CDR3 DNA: TGTGCCAGCAGTTCGACTGATTCTGGGGCCAACGTCCTGACTTTC
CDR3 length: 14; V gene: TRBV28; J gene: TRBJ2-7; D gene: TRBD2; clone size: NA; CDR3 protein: CASSLGLAGAEQHF; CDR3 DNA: TGTGCCAGCAGTTTAGGCCTAGCGGGAGCTGAGCAGCACTTC
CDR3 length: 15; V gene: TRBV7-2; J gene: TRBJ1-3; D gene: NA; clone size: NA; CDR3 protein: CASSTTTGLGNTIYF; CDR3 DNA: TGTGCCAGCAGCACGACGACAGGACTCGGAAACACCATATATTTT
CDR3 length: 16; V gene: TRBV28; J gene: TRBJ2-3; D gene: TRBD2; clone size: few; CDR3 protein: CASRTPGTSVRDTQYF; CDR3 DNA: TGTGCCAGCCGAACACCCGGGACTAGCGTTAGAGATACGCAGTATTTT
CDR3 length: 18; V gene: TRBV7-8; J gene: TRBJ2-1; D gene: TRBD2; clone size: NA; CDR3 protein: CASSLWVAASGSNNEQFF; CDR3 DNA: TGTGCCAGCAGCTTATGGGTCGCGGCTAGCGGGTCTAACAATGAGCAGTTCTTC
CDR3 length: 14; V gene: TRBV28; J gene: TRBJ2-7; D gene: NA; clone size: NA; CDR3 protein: CASSTPSGFYEQYF; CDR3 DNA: TGTGCCAGCAGTACCCCATCGGGATTCTACGAGCAGTACTTC
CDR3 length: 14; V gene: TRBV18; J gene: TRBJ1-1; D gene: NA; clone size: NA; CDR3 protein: CASSLSGLRTEAFF; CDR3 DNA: TGTGCCAGCTCCCTCAGCGGCCTCCGCACTGAAGCTTTCTTT
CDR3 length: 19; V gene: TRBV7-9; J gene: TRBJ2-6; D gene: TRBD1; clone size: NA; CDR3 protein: CASSPVRWKGASGANVLTF; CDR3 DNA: TGTGCCAGCAGTCCAGTCCGGTGGAAGGGGGCTTCGGGGGCCAACGTCCTGACTTTC
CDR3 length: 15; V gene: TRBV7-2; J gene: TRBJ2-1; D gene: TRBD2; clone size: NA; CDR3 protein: CASSLGGRAHNEQFF; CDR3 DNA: TGTGCCAGCAGCTTAGGCGGGAGGGCCCATAATGAGCAGTTCTTC
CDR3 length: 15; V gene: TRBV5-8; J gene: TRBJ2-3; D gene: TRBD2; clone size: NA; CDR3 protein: CASSHGTTRTDTQYF; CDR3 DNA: TGTGCCAGCAGCCATGGGACTACCCGCACAGATACGCAGTATTTT
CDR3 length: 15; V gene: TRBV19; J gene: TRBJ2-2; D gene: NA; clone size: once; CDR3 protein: CASKAGQTYTGELFF; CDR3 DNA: TGTGCCAGTAAAGCCGGACAGACCTACACCGGGGAGCTGTTTTTT
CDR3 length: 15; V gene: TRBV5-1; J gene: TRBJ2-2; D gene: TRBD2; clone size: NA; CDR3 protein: CASRRETANTGELFF; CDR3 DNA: TGCGCCAGTAGGCGGGAGACTGCGAACACCGGGGAGCTGTTTTTT
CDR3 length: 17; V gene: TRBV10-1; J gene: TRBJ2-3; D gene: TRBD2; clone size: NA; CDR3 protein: CASPRRGSGESTDTQYF; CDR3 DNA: TGCGCCAGCCCTCGGCGGGGGAGCGGAGAAAGCACAGATACGCAGTATTTT
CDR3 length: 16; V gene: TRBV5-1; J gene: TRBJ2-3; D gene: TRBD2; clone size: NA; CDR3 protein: CASRLASGRRADTQYF; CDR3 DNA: TGCGCCAGCAGACTCGCTAGCGGGAGGAGGGCAGATACGCAGTATTTT
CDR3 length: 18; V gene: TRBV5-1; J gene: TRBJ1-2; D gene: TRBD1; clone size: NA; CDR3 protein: CASSLFSGQGQTYYGYTF; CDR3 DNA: TGCGCCAGCAGCTTGTTTTCGGGACAGGGGCAAACTTACTATGGCTACACCTTC
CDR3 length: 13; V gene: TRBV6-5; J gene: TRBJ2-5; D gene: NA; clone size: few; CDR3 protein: CASSIGAGETQYF; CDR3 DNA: TGTGCCAGCAGTATAGGGGCTGGGGAGACCCAGTACTTC
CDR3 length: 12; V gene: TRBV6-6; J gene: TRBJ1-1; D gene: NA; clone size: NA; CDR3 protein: CASRTANTEAFF; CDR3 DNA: TGTGCCAGCAGAACAGCGAACACTGAAGCTTTCTTT
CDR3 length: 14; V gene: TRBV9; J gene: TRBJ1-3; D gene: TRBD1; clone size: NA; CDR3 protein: CASSGWDRENTIYF; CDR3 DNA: TGTGCCAGCAGCGGTTGGGACAGAGAAAACACCATATATTTT
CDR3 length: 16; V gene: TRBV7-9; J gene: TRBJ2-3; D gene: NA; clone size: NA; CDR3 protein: CASGLTGTSSTDTQYF; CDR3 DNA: TGTGCCAGCGGCTTAACCGGGACTTCCTCCACAGATACGCAGTATTTT
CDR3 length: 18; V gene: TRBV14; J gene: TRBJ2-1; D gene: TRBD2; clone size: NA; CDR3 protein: CASSQDNQGLARDNEQFF; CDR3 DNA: TGTGCCAGCAGCCAAGATAATCAAGGACTAGCGCGGGACAATGAGCAGTTCTTC
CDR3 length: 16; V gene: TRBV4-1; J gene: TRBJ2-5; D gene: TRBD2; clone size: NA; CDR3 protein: CASSGRTGGSQETQYF; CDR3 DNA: TGCGCCAGCAGCGGACGAACCGGGGGGAGCCAAGAGACCCAGTACTTC
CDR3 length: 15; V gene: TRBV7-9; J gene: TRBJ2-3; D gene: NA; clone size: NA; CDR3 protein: CASSLHVPTTDTQYF; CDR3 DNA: TGTGCCAGCAGCTTACACGTCCCTACCACAGATACGCAGTATTTT
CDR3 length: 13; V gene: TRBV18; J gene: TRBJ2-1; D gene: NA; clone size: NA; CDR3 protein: CASSPVPDTLQFF; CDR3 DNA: TGTGCCAGCTCACCAGTCCCCGACACCCTCCAGTTCTTC
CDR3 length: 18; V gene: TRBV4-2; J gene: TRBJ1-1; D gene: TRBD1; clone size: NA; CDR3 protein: CASSPTLLLDRRGSEAFF; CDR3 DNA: TGTGCCAGCAGCCCCACCCTGTTGCTGGACAGGAGGGGATCTGAAGCTTTCTTT
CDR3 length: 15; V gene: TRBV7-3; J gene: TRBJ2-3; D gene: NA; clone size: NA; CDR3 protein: CASSLTGLSTDTQYF; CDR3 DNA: TGTGCCAGCAGCTTAACGGGCCTTAGCACAGATACGCAGTATTTT
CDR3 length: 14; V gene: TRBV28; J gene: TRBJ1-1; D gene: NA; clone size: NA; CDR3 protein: CASLGGLVNTEAFF; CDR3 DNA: TGTGCCAGCCTGGGGGGGCTGGTGAACACTGAAGCTTTCTTT
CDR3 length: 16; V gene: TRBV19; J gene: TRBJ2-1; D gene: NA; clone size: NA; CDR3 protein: CASSILTAGFDNEQFF; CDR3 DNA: TGTGCCAGTAGTATTTTAACGGCGGGGTTTGACAATGAGCAGTTCTTC
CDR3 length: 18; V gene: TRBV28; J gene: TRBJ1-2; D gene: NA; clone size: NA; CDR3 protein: CASSPRSTWSREEYGYTF; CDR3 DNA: TGTGCCAGCAGTCCCCGCTCCACATGGTCCAGGGAAGAATATGGCTACACCTTC
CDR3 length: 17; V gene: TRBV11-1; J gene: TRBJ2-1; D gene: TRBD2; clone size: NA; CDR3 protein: CASSQPKGRGYWNEQFF; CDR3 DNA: TGTGCCAGCAGCCAACCAAAGGGGAGGGGTTATTGGAATGAGCAGTTCTTC
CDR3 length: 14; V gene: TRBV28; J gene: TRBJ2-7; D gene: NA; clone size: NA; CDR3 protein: CASSLLGRGTGKYF; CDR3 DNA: TGTGCCAGCAGTTTATTAGGCAGGGGTACCGGCAAGTACTTC